This entry describes one T cell receptor (beta chain). The specificity of this receptor is unknown. Base qualities were left out, and no much larger clone turns up one base away. This specimen comes from a study of shared clonotypes between healthy human individuals (dated by TCRdb to the early 2020s). A note on the overall study: The cohort included a few men and a couple of women between 18 and 49 years of age. For each donor, CD4 naive and CD4 memory were each given three plates, CD8 naive was given two plates, and CD8 memory was given one plate. To estimate repertoire size and how much clonotypes are shared between individuals, the study performed deep sequencing of blood TCR repertoires from roughly five healthy adults. To increase sequencing depth and limit assay-specific biases, different laboratories used diverse techniques to prepare libraries and sequence TCR repertoires. Between about 0.94 and 10 billion PBMCs per donor were obtained by leukapheresis. Summary of the overall study and its limitations: Even with the large sequencing depth, rarefaction of the sorted-subset datasets indicated that sequencing was incomplete. Compared with non-shared clonotypes, clonotypes shared by all four sorted-subset donors had higher generation probabilities. Sampling was limited to blood, and TCR repertoires in tissue likely differ from TCR repertoires in blood. Sharing across a few donors was observed for approximately 4.6% of naive CD4, 3% to 3.5% of naive CD8, about 2.3% of memory CD4, and less than 0.45% of memory CD8 clonotypes. Because the study included only a small number of donors, the genetic and exposure-history diversity represented was limited. Pairwise subsampling indicated that sequencing depth was expected to affect the degree of clonotype sharing among donors. Naive subsets generally had larger estimated clonotype richness than memory subsets.

Using the deep immunoSEQ assay, multiplex PCR amplified TCR CDR3 regions from genomic DNA. Extracted genomic DNA from each cell subset was distributed evenly across all wells of several immunoSEQ 96-well plates, and each plate was treated as a replicate. For sorted subsets, each replicate PCR was loaded with 200 ng genomic DNA, equivalent to about 30,000 T cell genomes. The purified libraries were quantified using a Qubit 3.0 fluorometer, sized with a Bioanalyzer 2100, and then quantified again using the KAPA Library Quantification kit. Every immunoSEQ 96-well plate was sequenced on a dedicated single-read 150-cycle Illumina NextSeq 550 flow cell. On the study's bioinformatics: Because only junctional sequences without quality scores were contained in the immunoSEQ output, filtering matching that applied to full-length reads could not be performed. To assign V/J genes and CDR3, sequences were annotated against IMGT germline references using PyIR, a Python wrapper for IgBLAST v1.9. Reads were removed for weak V/J assignments (E-value above 1e-6), missing CDR3, stop codons, out-of-frame junctions, or ambiguous translated residues. V3J clonotypes were defined by identical inferred V gene, J gene, and CDR3 amino acid sequence. The percentage overlap between two repertoires was calculated by dividing the number of shared unique clonotypes by the size of the smaller repertoire. Three approaches were used to assess repertoire richness: RTK rarefaction, the Chao1 estimator, and Recon v2.1 estimates of unobserved clonotypes. Generation probabilities for all TCRbeta clonotypes obtained by the gDNA method from four donors were computed using OLGA. Entries here come from immuneACCESS through TCRdb and include only in-frame sequences with V and J called. Some clones fail to appear in such tables; in the studies checked, an unresolved V gene covers under half of the shortfall, and the cause of the remainder is unknown. V, J and clone size derive from that table, while D and trimming were established from the DNA sequence. The sample data list millions of clones, and 85% to 95% of these were observed just once. The ten largest clones take up 1.5% to 2% of the sample.

The CDR3 sequence holds 11 residues, the cysteine and phenylalanine included. Left in the record is the CDR3 DNA by itself, 33 bases read in frame from the first base. V gives up 5 bases and J gives up 3 bases, and the segment between their germline ends measures 4 bases. According to the germline V gene, CDR1 reads MDHEN and CDR2 reads SYDVKM. For the CD8 naive samples, CD45RO-negative cells were positively selected for CCR7, yielding a CD45RA+CCR7+ population from which TemRA cells were excluded. The donors were healthy, HIV-negative adults with no recently reported acute infections or vaccinations. Only Caucasian adults living in Nashville, Tennessee, USA were represented among the donors. Blood was collected by leukapheresis, and PBMCs were isolated by Ficoll-Histopaque density gradient centrifugation and then cryopreserved in liquid nitrogen vapor phase. Purity and quantity of every magnetically sorted T cell population were checked by analytical flow cytometry. Each sorted fraction had its genomic DNA isolated and then quantified by UV absorbance on a Nanodrop 2000c.

Material: naive CD8+ T cells from PBMCs. This specimen's cell subset or site label, interpreted: CD45RA+CCR7+. The rearrangement combines TRBV28 with TRBJ1-2, with no D gene named confidently. The clonotype originates from a man between 18 and 35 years old in good health. Some clones in this sample may be carry-over from other donors' samples. The bases read TGTGCCAGCAGTGAGGACTATGGCTACACCTTC. This gives the protein CASSEDYGYTF.